What follows are 22 T cell receptor beta chains derived from one specimen sequenced in a study of PD-1 blockade in classical Hodgkin lymphoma. Profiling relied on immunoSEQ multiplex PCR, and the TCRdb table lists in-frame clones only, not all of them. The sample shows about 9,100 clones, 74% of them seen only once. Every single patient, without exception, relapsed after autologous stem cell transplantation, and brentuximab vedotin exposure varied. Researchers used magnetic negative selection to pull out pure CD4+ T cells from thawed PBMCs. The sample in question was CD4+ T cells from blood, obtained at baseline. These receptors all come from a human donor with classical Hodgkin lymphoma.

The chain carries TRBV28 and TRBJ1-5; TRBD1 is a possible D gene (5 bases). The V end was cut by 6 bases, the J end by 3 bases, with 15 bases between. Germline assignment: CDR1 MDHEN and CDR2 SYDVKM. This CDR3 spans 15 amino acids. The CDR3 sequence: CASRVASGHNQPQHF. The CDR3 nucleotides read TGTGCCAGCAGGGTCGCCTCGGGGCACAATCAGCCCCAGCATTTT.

Sample share makes this clone large. The chain employs TRBV18 and TRBJ1-1, with D unclear. The CDR3 consists of 13 residues. The germline CDR1 and CDR2 sequences are KGHSH and LQKENI. The ends were cut back, 6 bases at V and 0 bases at J, with 8 bases in the middle. The CDR3, as DNA: TGTGCCAGCTCGGGAGACATGAACACTGAAGCTTTCTTT. Residues: CASSGDMNTEAFF.

The gene calls are TRBV5-1 and TRBJ2-2, with D possibly being TRBD1 (6 bases). The V and J ends lost 3 bases and 6 bases respectively, with 18 bases between them. CDR3 length: 16 amino acids. Germline values: CDR1 SGHRS, CDR2 YFSETQ. CDR3 DNA sequence: TGCGCCAGCAGCTCGCCGGTAGACAGGTTGGCCGGGGAGCTGTTTTTT. Its protein is CASSSPVDRLAGELFF.

Written as DNA, the CDR3 is TGCGCCAGCAGCCAAGAGGGGGGCATCGGTGAGCAGTTCTTC. Protein sequence: CASSQEGGIGEQFF. The chain couples TRBV4-1 to TRBJ2-1; either TRBD1 or TRBD2 may fit D (6 bases each). CDR1 and CDR2 from the germline V gene are MGHRA and YSYEKL. The CDR3 has 14 residues. V lost 0 bases to trimming and J lost 9 bases, with 12 bases between them.

This chain's CDR3 is CASSLRGRATDTQYF. The CDR3 DNA reads TGCGCCAGCAGCTTGCGCGGGAGAGCCACAGATACGCAGTATTTT. J is TRBJ2-3 and V is TRBV5-1, with 7 bases lining up with TRBD2. The CDR3 runs to 15 residues. V shed 1 base and J 2 bases; nucleotides not matched to a gene: 4. The germline V gene encodes CDR1 SGHRS and CDR2 YFSETQ.

This clone is medium-sized (0.01 to 0.1%) by share. The gene calls are TRBV28 and TRBJ2-6, with D possibly being TRBD1 (6 bases). V shed 3 bases and J shed 4 bases, with 7 bases lying between them. This CDR3 has 14 residues. CDR1 is MDHEN and CDR2 is SYDVKM in the germline V gene. The DNA of the CDR3 is TGTGCCAGCAGTTTTACAGGGGGGGCCAACGTCCTGACTTTC. Translating it yields CASSFTGGANVLTF.

The table lists this clone with a few counts. The V gene is TRBV19, the J gene TRBJ1-5; D is ambiguous. The CDR3 length is 14 residues. Germline CDR1 reads LNHDA; CDR2 reads SQIVND (reference sequence). V was cut by 4 bases and J by 1 base, with 8 bases left in between. In DNA, the CDR3 is TGTGCCAGTAGTACCCGAATGAGCAATCAGCCCCAGCATTTT. Translation: CASSTRMSNQPQHF.

This sequence joins TRBV27 and TRBJ2-1; no clear D. Trimming cost V 4 bases and J 5 bases, with 12 bases left between them. The V gene's germline CDR1 is MNHEY and CDR2 SMNVEV (reference sequence). The CDR3 loop spans 14 amino acids. CDR3 sequence: CASSSLGSNNEQFF. DNA of the CDR3: TGTGCCAGCAGTTCCCTCGGCAGTAACAATGAGCAGTTCTTC.

This rearrangement joins TRBV28 to TRBJ2-7, with TRBD1 matching 9 bases. Germline CDR1 MDHEN, CDR2 SYDVKM. J gave up 2 bases and V 4 bases, and 9 bases lay outside the gene matches. The CDR3 consists of 16 residues. The CDR3 protein is CASSSTGTGFPYEQYF. CDR3 DNA sequence: TGTGCCAGCAGTTCGACCGGGACAGGGTTCCCCTACGAGCAGTACTTC.

A few counts support this clone. This sequence joins TRBV11-2 and TRBJ1-2, with D maybe TRBD1 (6 bases). The germline V gene has CDR1 SGHAT and CDR2 FQNNGV. The V end was cut by 2 bases, the J end by 6 bases, with 10 bases between. The CDR3 extends over 13 amino acids. The CDR3 spells CASSLLQGNGYTF. The CDR3 DNA sequence: TGTGCCAGCAGCTTACTACAGGGAAATGGCTACACCTTC.

This chain links TRBV6-1 with TRBJ1-2, with 9 positions matching TRBD1. The germline CDR1 and CDR2 sequences are MNHNS and SASEGT. V dropped 6 bases and J dropped 5; count of bases not matched to a gene: 10. This CDR3 has 15 residues. CDR3 residues: CASRQQGAQGYGYTF. Here the CDR3 DNA reads TGTGCCAGCAGACAACAGGGGGCGCAGGGTTATGGCTACACCTTC.

This clone has just one count. This chain connects TRBV27 to TRBJ1-1; maybe TRBD1 (5 bases). The CDR3 is made up of 13 amino acids. The V gene lost 6 bases and the J gene lost 5 bases, with 13 bases spanning the gap. Germline V lookup: CDR1 MNHEY, CDR2 SMNVEV (reference sequence). CDR3 residues: CASRLAGRTEAFF. The CDR3 coding sequence is TGTGCCAGCAGATTGGCAGGGAGGACTGAAGCTTTCTTT.

This chain joins TRBV28 and TRBJ2-2; D may match TRBD1 or TRBD2 (5 bases each). The CDR3 spans 16 residues. The germline V gene has CDR1 MDHEN and CDR2 SYDVKM. V dropped 2 bases and J dropped 1 base, with 11 bases sitting between them. The CDR3 loop is CASSLVAGRNTGELFF. The CDR3 bases are TGTGCCAGCAGTTTAGTAGCAGGGAGGAACACCGGGGAGCTGTTTTTT. Full variable domain (missing parts from reference TRBV28 and TRBJ2-2): DVKVTQSSRYLVKRTGEKVFLECVQDMDHENMFWYRQDPGLGLRLIYFSYDVKMKEKGDIPEGYSVSREKKERFSLILESASTNQTSMYLCASSLVAGRNTGELFFGEGSRLTVL.

The chain carries TRBV19 and TRBJ2-2, with 9 bases that match TRBD2. J gave up 5 bases and V 5 bases, and 12 bases lay outside the gene matches. Looked up from germline, CDR1 is LNHDA and CDR2 is SQIVND (reference sequence). The CDR3 contains 17 residues. In DNA, the CDR3 is TGTGCCAGTAGTCGACTATCTAGCGGGATATTGACCGGGGAGCTGTTTTTT. The encoded protein is CASSRLSSGILTGELFF.

The genes are TRBV7-2 and TRBJ2-5; tentative D call: TRBD1 (6 bases). Trimming took 4 bases from V and 5 from J, leaving 14 bases between them. The CDR3 runs 14 residues. The germline CDR1 and CDR2 sequences are SGHTA and FQGNSA. CDR3 amino acids: CASSSPPGGETQYF. CDR3 coding DNA: TGTGCCAGCAGCTCGCCCCCTGGGGGCGAGACCCAGTACTTC. Drawing the rest from reference TRBV7-2 and TRBJ2-5, the complete variable domain is GAGVSQSPSNKVTEKGKDVELRCDPISGHTALYWYRQSLGQGLEFLIYFQGNSAPDKSGLPSDRFSAERTGGSVSTLTIQRTQQEDSAVYLCASSSPPGGETQYFGPGTRLLVL.

The chain employs TRBV5-1 and TRBJ2-3; D is undetermined. The CDR3 is 14 amino acids. The germline V gene has CDR1 SGHRS and CDR2 YFSETQ. Trimming stripped 5 bases from V and 6 bases from J, with 16 bases between. This CDR3 reads CASRPMTRSDTQYF. CDR3 DNA sequence: TGCGCCAGCAGACCAATGACTCGGTCGGATACGCAGTATTTT.

By share, this clone ranks as medium-sized (0.01 to 0.1%). The chain has TRBV2 and TRBJ1-1; D remains ambiguous. Germline V CDR1 and CDR2: SNHLY, FYNNEI. This CDR3 contains 13 residues. With 3 bases removed from V and 9 bases from J, the gap between germline ends came to 14 bases. CDR3 sequence reads: CASSENGGMKAFF. CDR3 coding DNA: TGTGCCAGCAGTGAGAATGGAGGAATGAAAGCTTTCTTT.

The rearrangement joins TRBV2 to TRBJ2-1; 7 bases are a match to TRBD2. V was pared by 3 bases and J by 3 bases, with 2 bases of the junction left unmatched. There are 14 residues in the CDR3. The germline V gene has CDR1 SNHLY and CDR2 FYNNEI. The DNA of the CDR3 is TGTGCCAGCAGTGATTGGGACTACTACAATGAGCAGTTCTTC. Protein: CASSDWDYYNEQFF.

In this sample, this clone turned up a few times. V is TRBV5-6 and J is TRBJ2-7, with 9 bases identical to TRBD1. V shed 4 bases and J 10 bases; nucleotides not matched to a gene: 3. The CDR3 runs to 11 residues. Per the germline V gene, CDR1 is SGHDT and CDR2 is YYEEEE. CDR3 in amino acids: CASSTGGSQYF. CDR3 DNA sequence: TGTGCCAGCAGCACAGGGGGCAGTCAGTACTTC.

CDR3 sequence: CASSLVGAMNTEAFF. The CDR3 DNA reads as TGTGCCAGCAGTTTGGTCGGTGCAATGAACACTGAAGCTTTCTTT. The V and J genes are TRBV28 and TRBJ1-1; D unresolved. The V and J ends lost 3 bases and 0 bases respectively, with 11 bases between them. The length of the CDR3 is 15 residues. Germline CDR1 is MDHEN and CDR2 is SYDVKM.

The chain links TRBV28 to TRBJ1-2, with D possibly TRBD1 on 5 matching bases. V was clipped by 7 bases and J by 4 bases, with 10 bases between them. CDR1 and CDR2 from the germline V gene are MDHEN and SYDVKM. The CDR3 consists of 12 residues. CDR3 sequence (DNA): TGTGCCAGCACCGGGGGGGTCTATGGCTACACCTTC. Its protein is CASTGGVYGYTF.

The genes are TRBV27 and TRBJ1-2; the D gene is possibly TRBD1 (5 bases). Deletions cut 4 bases from V and 3 bases from J, with 15 bases between. The CDR3 loop spans 15 amino acids. Germline V gives CDR1 MNHEY, CDR2 SMNVEV (reference sequence). CDR3 region: CASSSPGGGYYGYTF. The CDR3 DNA reads TGTGCCAGCAGTTCCCCCGGGGGTGGGTACTATGGCTACACCTTC.